This TCR beta chain was identified during a study of blood T cell repertoires in COVID-19. Study-wide background: Specimens from acute and convalescent COVID-19 originated in the United States, Italy and Spain.

This clone appeared a single time. This CDR3 spans 14 amino acids. The J segment lost 9 bases and the V segment lost 6 bases, leaving 9 bases of the junction unmatched. In germline, CDR1 is MNHEY, CDR2 SVGAGI. As processed by the authors: Reference gene primer amplification gave nucleated cell count estimates. Sequenced by immunoSEQ multiplex PCR; TCRdb stores in-frame clones only, minus some. That table is the source of V, J and clone size, and D and trimming were worked out from the DNA. The sample yields about 210,000 clones, roughly four fifths seen once. The J gene is TRBJ2-1, the V gene TRBV6-5; 9 nucleotides align to TRBD2. The origin of this receptor is a woman between 35 and 50 years old with acute or convalescent COVID-19. Sequencing input: peripheral blood. CDR3 coding DNA: TGTGCCAGCAGGGCGGGAGGGCCATTATCTGAGCAGTTCTTC. Translating gives CASRAGGPLSEQFF.